A single sample is the source of the 28 T cell receptor beta chains below, sequenced in a study of molecular identifiers for immune sequencing clone quantification. Using its own MiXCR run on the PCR reads, TCRdb lists one record per CDR3 protein. The sample holds about 640,000 distinct CDR3 sequences, about 20% seen once. Sequencing was done on a sample of naive CD8+ T cells from blood, with Jurkat cell RNA spiked in. The subset here: FACS-sorted CD8+CD4-CCR7+CD45RA+ naive T cells. Receptor source: a human donor in good health. Some libraries in this study had Jurkat cell RNA spiked in.

This clonotype has at least ten counts. The genes are TRBV28 and TRBJ2-5; weak D call: TRBD2 (6 bases). CDR3 length: 13 amino acids. Per germline, CDR1 MDHEN and CDR2 SYDVKM. V lost 8 bases and J 2 bases, leaving 12 bases between the germline ends. In DNA form, the CDR3 reads TGTGCCAGCGGGCCGACTAGACAAGAGACCCAGTACTTC. Translated, it gives CASGPTRQETQYF.

As to this clonotype: Just one base apart from a much larger clone, this may be a read error. The V call is TRBV7-9, the J call TRBJ2-3, with TRBD2 matching over 11 bases. The germline CDR1 and CDR2 sequences are SEHNR and FQNEAQ (reference sequence). CDR3 length: 16 amino acids. The V and J ends lost 5 bases and 4 bases, in that order; junction bases with no gene match: 8. The CDR3 protein is CASSATGTSGADTQYF. CDR3 coding DNA: TGTGCCAGCAGCGCAACCGGGACTAGCGGCGCAGATACGCAGTATTTT.

Only a few counts were recorded for this clonotype. J is TRBJ1-3 and V is TRBV12-3 or TRBV12-4; 7 bases line up with TRBD1. This CDR3 region has 17 residues. V shed 8 bases and J 0 bases; nucleotides not matched to a gene: 13. The CDR3 loop reads CASLASGGKHSGNTIYF. DNA for the CDR3: TGTGCCAGCCTAGCCTCAGGGGGAAAGCACTCTGGAAACACCATATATTTT.

The sample holds many counts of this clonotype. CDR3 protein: CASSQDTASGADTQYF. DNA of the CDR3: TGCGCCAGCAGCCAAGACACGGCTAGCGGGGCAGATACGCAGTATTTT. The chain carries TRBV4-3 and TRBJ2-3, with 9 bases aligning to TRBD2. Trimming removed 0 bases from V and 4 bases from J; junction bases left unmatched: 5. Germline V gene sequence: CDR1 LGHNA, CDR2 YSLEER. The CDR3 loop spans 16 amino acids.

This clonotype has a handful of counts. The chain has TRBV5-1 and TRBJ2-1, with D possibly TRBD1 on 5 matching bases. V lost 1 base and J lost 2, with 7 bases in between. This CDR3 has 14 amino acids. Looked up from germline, CDR1 is SGHRS and CDR2 is YFSETQ. CDR3 region: CASSLQGTYNEQFF. CDR3 nucleotide sequence: TGCGCCAGCAGCTTGCAGGGTACCTACAATGAGCAGTTCTTC.

This clonotype has a count of ten or more. The chain employs TRBV28 and TRBJ2-7, with unresolved D. Trimming cost V 6 bases and J 0 bases, with 9 bases left between them. This CDR3 has 13 residues. Germline CDR1 and CDR2: MDHEN and SYDVKM. CDR3 in DNA: TGTGCCAGCAGGCCCCTTAGCTCCTACGAGCAGTACTTC. Amino acid sequence: CASRPLSSYEQYF. The full variable domain, with the rest looked up from reference TRBV28 and TRBJ2-7, is DVKVTQSSRYLVKRTGEKVFLECVQDMDHENMFWYRQDPGLGLRLIYFSYDVKMKEKGDIPEGYSVSREKKERFSLILESASTNQTSMYLCASRPLSSYEQYFGPGTRLTVT.

This clonotype was counted at least ten times. The chain recombines TRBV7-9 with TRBJ2-4; 8 positions agree with TRBD2. V lost 8 bases and J lost 2; bases outside the gene matches: 8. This CDR3 comprises 15 residues. Germline V gene lookup returns CDR1 SEHNR and CDR2 FQNEAQ (reference sequence). The CDR3 sequence: CASSQAGGSKNIQYF. The DNA for the CDR3 is TGTGCCAGCTCCCAGGCGGGAGGATCCAAAAACATTCAGTACTTC.

This clonotype was seen at least ten times. The chain has TRBV18 and TRBJ1-1; D perhaps matches TRBD1 (6 bases). CDR1 is KGHSH, CDR2 LQKENI, per germline. The CDR3 runs 16 residues. Trimming removed 0 bases from V and 6 bases from J, with 17 bases in between. CDR3 protein: CASSPPLGQSRSEAFF. The CDR3 DNA is TGTGCCAGCTCACCACCCCTCGGACAGTCTAGGTCTGAAGCTTTCTTT.

The sample holds a few counts of this clonotype. The chain employs TRBV12-3 or TRBV12-4 and TRBJ2-7; 9 positions agree with TRBD1. The V and J ends lost 4 bases and 5 bases, in that order; junction bases with no gene match: 3. This CDR3 spans 13 amino acids. As DNA, the CDR3 is TGTGCCAGCAGTTGGACAGGGGCGGACGAGCAGTACTTC. This translates into CASSWTGADEQYF.

Notes on this clonotype: This clone may be a read error of a much larger clone one base away. V usage is TRBV7-9 and J usage is TRBJ1-1, with D unresolved. Germline-derived CDR1 and CDR2 are SEHNR and FQNEAQ (reference sequence). CDR3 length: 13 amino acids. DNA for the CDR3: TGTGCCGGCAGCTTAGGGATATTAACTGAAGCTTTCTTT. Translation: CAGSLGILTEAFF.

As to this clonotype: This may be a read error, as it is one base from a much larger clone. This CDR3 is missing its conserved last phenylalanine or tryptophan, likely due to a read error. The chain is built from TRBV20-1 and TRBJ2-7, with 12 nucleotides matching TRBD2. J lost 3 bases, V lost 6 bases, and 12 bases had no gene match. Germline-derived CDR1 and CDR2 are DFQATT and SNEGSKA (reference sequence). CDR3 length equals 16 residues. Here the CDR3 reads CSAPKPASGRVYEQYL. The CDR3 DNA reads TGCAGTGCCCCCAAGCCCGCTAGCGGGAGGGTCTACGAGCAGTACCTC.

This clonotype was seen a handful of times. One end of the junction does not line up with germline, which may come from a read error. V gene TRBV7-6 combines with J gene TRBJ1-1; D ambiguous. Germline CDR1 reads SGHVS; CDR2 reads FNYEAQ. This CDR3 comprises 15 residues. DNA of the CDR3: TGTGCCAGCAGCTTAGTTGTCGGGGAGAACATTGAAGCTTTCTTT. This gives the protein CASSLVVGENIEAFF.

This clonotype was observed many times. J is TRBJ2-3 and V is TRBV7-9; 8 nucleotides align to TRBD1. Trimming took 5 bases from V and 1 from J; bases not matched to a gene: 8. The CDR3 totals 16 residues. CDR1 is SEHNR and CDR2 is FQNEAQ in the germline V gene (reference sequence). The DNA for the CDR3 is TGTGCCAGCAGCCCTCCGGTGGGACAGGGCACAGATACGCAGTATTTT. Protein sequence: CASSPPVGQGTDTQYF.

V usage is TRBV29-1 and J usage is TRBJ2-1; 7 nucleotides line up with TRBD1. The CDR3 sequence is 15 residues long. Germline V gene sequence: CDR1 SQVTM, CDR2 ANQGSEA. V was clipped by 6 bases and J by 1 base; unmatched bases: 9. DNA for the CDR3: TGCAGCGTGGCACAGGGGCTTCCTTCCTACAATGAGCAGTTCTTC. It codes for CSVAQGLPSYNEQFF.

This clonotype was seen a handful of times. The V call is TRBV19, the J call TRBJ2-7; TRBD1 matches at 8 bases. After removal of 3 bases from V and 1 base from J, the junction contained 5 bases not matched to a gene. This CDR3 region has 15 residues. The germline V gene encodes CDR1 LNHDA and CDR2 SQIVND (reference sequence). The DNA of the CDR3 is TGTGCCAGTAGTATGGACAGGGACTTTTCCTACGAGCAGTACTTC. It is translated as CASSMDRDFSYEQYF.

This clonotype was picked up a small number of times. The chain has TRBV9 and TRBJ1-4; no firm D call. Germline-derived CDR1 and CDR2 are SGDLS and YYNGEE. The length of the CDR3 is 13 residues. The V end was cut by 3 bases, the J end by 7 bases, with 10 bases between. Written as DNA, the CDR3 is TGTGCCAGCAGCGATTCCAGCGGTGAAAAACTGTTTTTT. It codes for CASSDSSGEKLFF.

This clonotype was counted ten times or more. One junction end does not reproduce the germline sequence, and a read error may be involved. The chain links TRBV6-2 or TRBV6-3 to TRBJ1-5; D is uncertain. CDR1 MNHEY and CDR2 SVGEGT come from the germline V gene. CDR3 length: 16 residues. CDR3 residues: CAGSYKGPHVNQPQHF. The CDR3 DNA is TGTGCCGGCAGTTACAAAGGACCCCATGTCAATCAGCCCCAGCATTTT.

At least ten counts were recorded for this clonotype. The CDR3 region is CASSQGRYGYTF. The CDR3 DNA follows: TGTGCCAGTAGTCAGGGCCGCTATGGCTACACCTTC. The V and J genes are TRBV19 and TRBJ1-2, with D tentatively TRBD1 (5 bases). The germline V and J ends were trimmed by 5 bases and 4 bases, with 8 bases remaining between them. This CDR3 spans 12 amino acids. Germline CDR1 is LNHDA and CDR2 is SQIVND (reference sequence). The full variable domain, in which reference TRBV19 and TRBJ1-2 provide the parts outside the CDR3, is DGGITQSPKYLFRKEGQNVTLSCEQNLNHDAMYWYRQDPGQGLRLIYYSQIVNDFQKGDIAEGYSVSREKKESFPLTVTSAQKNPTAFYLCASSQGRYGYTFGSGTRLTVV.

The gene calls are TRBV4-3 and TRBJ2-1, with D hard to call. V lost 1 base and J 2 bases, leaving 6 bases between the germline ends. CDR1 is LGHNA and CDR2 is YSLEER in the germline V gene. The CDR3 covers 14 residues. CDR3 bases: TGCGCCAGCAGCCAAGGTTTTACCTACAATGAGCAGTTCTTC. It encodes CASSQGFTYNEQFF.

This clonotype appeared many times. The genes are TRBV24-1 and TRBJ2-6; D possibly corresponds to TRBD1 (5 bases). Per germline, CDR1 KGHDR and CDR2 SFDVKD. This CDR3 has 15 amino acids. Trimming removed 3 bases at V and 3 bases at J, with 8 bases between. CDR3 amino acids: CATSDRTLGANVLTF. The CDR3, as DNA: TGTGCCACCAGTGATAGGACACTTGGGGCCAACGTCCTGACTTTC.

The sample holds a few counts of this clonotype. For the CDR3, the DNA is TGCAGTGCTAGCGGACTAGCGGGAATCGCTGACTACTACGAGCAGTACTTC. This codes for CSASGLAGIADYYEQYF. The gene calls are TRBV20-1 and TRBJ2-7, with 12 positions matching TRBD2. With V trimmed by 3 bases and J by 3 bases, 12 bases remained unmatched. Germline values: CDR1 DFQATT, CDR2 SNEGSKA (reference sequence). The CDR3 loop spans 17 amino acids.

With respect to this clonotype: With a much larger clone just one base away, this may be a read error. V gene TRBV12-3 or TRBV12-4 combines with J gene TRBJ2-3; unclear D gene. CDR3 length: 15 residues. Trimming took off 5 bases at V and 2 bases at J, with 14 bases between the two ends. The CDR3 here is CASSALQWTTDTQYF. CDR3 sequence (DNA): TGTGCCAGCAGTGCCCTCCAGTGGACCACAGATACGCAGTATTTT.

This clonotype was counted ten times or more. The chain has TRBV15 and TRBJ2-5; D tentatively fits TRBD1 or TRBD2 (5 bases each). V lost 3 bases to trimming and J lost 4 bases, with 12 bases between them. This CDR3 is 14 amino acids long. Germline V gene sequence: CDR1 LNHNV, CDR2 YYDKDF (reference sequence). The CDR3: CATSRAMGVETQYF. For the CDR3, the DNA is TGTGCCACCAGCAGGGCAATGGGGGTAGAGACCCAGTACTTC. The variable domain in full, completed from reference TRBV15 and TRBJ2-5, reads DAMVIQNPRYQVTQFGKPVTLSCSQTLNHNVMYWYQQKSSQAPKLLFHYYDKDFNNEADTPDNFQSRRPNTSFCFLDIRSPGLGDTAMYLCATSRAMGVETQYFGPGTRLLVL.

A note on this clonotype: A single base separates this from a much larger clone, so it may be a read error. The CDR3 region is CTSSYGVSEKLFF. The DNA of the CDR3 is TGTACCAGCAGTTACGGGGTTAGTGAAAAACTGTTTTTT. The V call is TRBV6-5, the J call TRBJ1-4; unclear D gene. Germline CDR1 reads MNHEY; CDR2 reads SVGAGI. The CDR3 sequence is 13 residues long.

The sample holds many counts of this clonotype. The rearrangement uses TRBV7-2 and TRBJ1-1; D not certain. With 0 bases removed from V and 6 bases from J, the gap between germline ends came to 11 bases. Germline assignment: CDR1 SGHTA and CDR2 FQGNSA. This CDR3 spans 14 amino acids. Here the CDR3 DNA reads TGTGCCAGCAGCTTAGCGGGATATGGATCTGAAGCTTTCTTT. Its translation: CASSLAGYGSEAFF.

The table lists this clonotype with many counts. The rearrangement uses TRBV28 and TRBJ1-1, with unresolved D. V was pared by 3 bases and J by 4 bases, with 12 bases between. The CDR3 contains 14 residues. CDR1 is MDHEN and CDR2 is SYDVKM in the germline V gene. The CDR3 here is CASSFRVGTTEAFF. The CDR3 nucleotides read TGTGCCAGCAGTTTTCGTGTGGGTACCACTGAAGCTTTCTTT.

This clonotype showed up many times. The chain recombines TRBV30 with TRBJ2-1; possibly TRBD1 for D (5 bases). Trimming left V 5 bases short and J 2 bases short, with 7 bases between. The CDR3 has 12 residues. Germline-derived CDR1 and CDR2 are GTSNPN and SVGIG (reference sequence). The CDR3 sequence is CAWLQAYNEQFF. The CDR3 DNA reads TGTGCCTGGTTACAGGCCTACAATGAGCAGTTCTTC. Complete variable domain (other parts from reference TRBV30 and TRBJ2-1): SQTIHQWPATLVQPVGSPLSLECTVEGTSNPNLYWYRQAAGRGLQLLFYSVGIGQISSEVPQNLSASRPQDRQFILSSKKLLLSDSGFYLCAWLQAYNEQFFGPGTRLTVL.

This clonotype was seen many times. This may come from a read error, since a much larger clone is one base off. The chain recombines TRBV7-2 with TRBJ1-1, with D perhaps matching TRBD1 (5 bases). This CDR3 region has 13 residues. Germline CDR1 SGHTA, CDR2 FQGNSA. Deletions cut 6 bases from V and 1 base from J, with 9 bases between. This chain's CDR3 is CASSHGGNTEAFF. CDR3 DNA: TGTGCCAGCAGTCACGGGGGGAACACTGAAGCTTTCTTT.